The clone carrying this T cell receptor (beta chain) appeared many times. Deletions cut 6 bases from V and 0 bases from J, with 8 bases between. The germline V gene has CDR1 LNHNV and CDR2 YYDKDF (reference sequence). The CDR3 covers 13 residues. MiXCR, run by TCRdb on the RT-PCR reads, gives a single entry per CDR3 protein. Of 650,000 to 800,000 distinct CDR3 sequences listed, 14% are singletons. This clonotype originated in a female donor in good health, serving as a healthy control. V is TRBV15 and J is TRBJ2-5; D remains unclear. The sample was memory CD4+ T cells from blood. The CDR3 region is CATRREYQETQYF. The CDR3 DNA is TGTGCCACCAGGCGTGAGTACCAAGAGACCCAGTACTTC.